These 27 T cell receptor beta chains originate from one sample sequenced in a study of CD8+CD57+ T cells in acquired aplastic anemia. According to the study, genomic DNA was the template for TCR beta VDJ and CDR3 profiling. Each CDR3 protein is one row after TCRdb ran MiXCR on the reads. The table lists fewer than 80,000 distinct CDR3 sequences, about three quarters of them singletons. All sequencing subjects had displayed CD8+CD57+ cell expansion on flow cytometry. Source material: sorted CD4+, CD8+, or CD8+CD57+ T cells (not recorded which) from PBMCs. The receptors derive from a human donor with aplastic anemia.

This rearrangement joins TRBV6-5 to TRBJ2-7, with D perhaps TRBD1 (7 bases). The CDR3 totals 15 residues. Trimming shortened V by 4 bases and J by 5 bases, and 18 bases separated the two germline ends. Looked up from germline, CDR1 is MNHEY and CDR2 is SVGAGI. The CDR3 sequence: CASSSGAGGQHEQYF. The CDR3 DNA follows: TGTGCCAGCAGTTCGGGGGCAGGGGGTCAACACGAGCAGTACTTC.

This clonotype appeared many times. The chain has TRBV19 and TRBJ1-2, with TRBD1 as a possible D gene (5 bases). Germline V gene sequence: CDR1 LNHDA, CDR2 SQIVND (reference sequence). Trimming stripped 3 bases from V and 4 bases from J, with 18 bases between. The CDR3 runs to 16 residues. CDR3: CASSIREADATYGYTF. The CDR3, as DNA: TGTGCCAGTAGTATCAGGGAGGCGGATGCCACCTATGGCTACACCTTC. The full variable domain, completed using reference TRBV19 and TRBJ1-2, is DGGITQSPKYLFRKEGQNVTLSCEQNLNHDAMYWYRQDPGQGLRLIYYSQIVNDFQKGDIAEGYSVSREKKESFPLTVTSAQKNPTAFYLCASSIREADATYGYTFGSGTRLTVV.

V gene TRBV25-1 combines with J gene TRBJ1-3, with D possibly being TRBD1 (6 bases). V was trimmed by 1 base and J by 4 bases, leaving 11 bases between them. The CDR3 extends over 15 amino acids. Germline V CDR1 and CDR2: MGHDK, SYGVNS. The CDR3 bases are TGTGCCAGCAGTGAATCCCAGGGGCCAGGAAACACCATATATTTT. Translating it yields CASSESQGPGNTIYF.

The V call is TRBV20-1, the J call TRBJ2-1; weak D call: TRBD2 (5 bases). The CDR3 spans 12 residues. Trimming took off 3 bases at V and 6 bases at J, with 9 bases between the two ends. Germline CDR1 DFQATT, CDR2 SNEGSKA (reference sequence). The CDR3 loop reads CSASLTINEQFF. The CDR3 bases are TGCAGTGCTAGCTTGACTATCAATGAGCAGTTCTTC.

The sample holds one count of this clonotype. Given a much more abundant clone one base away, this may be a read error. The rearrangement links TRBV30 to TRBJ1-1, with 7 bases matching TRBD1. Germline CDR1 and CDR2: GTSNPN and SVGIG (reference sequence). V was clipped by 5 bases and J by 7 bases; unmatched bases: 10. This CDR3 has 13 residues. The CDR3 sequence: CAWGEGGGFEAFF. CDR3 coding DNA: TGTGCCTGGGGTGAAGGGGGCGGGTTTGAAGCTTTCTTT.

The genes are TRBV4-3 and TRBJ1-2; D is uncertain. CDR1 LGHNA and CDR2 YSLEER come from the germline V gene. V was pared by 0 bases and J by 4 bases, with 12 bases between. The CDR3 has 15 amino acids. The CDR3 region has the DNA TGCGCCAGCAGCCAAGATCCTAAGGGAACCTATGGCTACACCTTC. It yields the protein CASSQDPKGTYGYTF.

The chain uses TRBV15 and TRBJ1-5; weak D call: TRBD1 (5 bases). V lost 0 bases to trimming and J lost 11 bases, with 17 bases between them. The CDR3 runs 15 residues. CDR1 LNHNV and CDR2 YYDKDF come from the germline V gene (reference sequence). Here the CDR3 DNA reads TGTGCCACCAGCAGAGATCTGGGGCAGGGCTGGGCCCAGCATTTT. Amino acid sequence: CATSRDLGQGWAQHF.

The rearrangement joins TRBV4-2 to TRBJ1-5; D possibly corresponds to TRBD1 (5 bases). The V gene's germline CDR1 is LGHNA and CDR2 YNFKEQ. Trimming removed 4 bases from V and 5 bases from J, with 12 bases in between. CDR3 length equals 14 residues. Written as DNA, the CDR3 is TGTGCCAGCAGCCCCCGGGGGAATGATCAGCCCCAGCATTTT. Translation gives CASSPRGNDQPQHF.

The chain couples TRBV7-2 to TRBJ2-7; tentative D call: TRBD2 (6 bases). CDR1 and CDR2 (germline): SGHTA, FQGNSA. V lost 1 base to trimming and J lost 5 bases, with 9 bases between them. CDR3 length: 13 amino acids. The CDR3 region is CASSLGGEDEQYF. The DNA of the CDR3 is TGTGCCAGCAGCTTAGGGGGGGAGGACGAGCAGTACTTC.

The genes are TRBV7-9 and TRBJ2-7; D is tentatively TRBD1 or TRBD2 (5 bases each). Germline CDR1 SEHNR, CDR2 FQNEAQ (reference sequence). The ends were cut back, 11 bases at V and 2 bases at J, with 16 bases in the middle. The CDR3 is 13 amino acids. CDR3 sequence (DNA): TGTGCCGGGGACGGAATAAGCCCCTACGAGCAGTACTTC. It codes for CAGDGISPYEQYF.

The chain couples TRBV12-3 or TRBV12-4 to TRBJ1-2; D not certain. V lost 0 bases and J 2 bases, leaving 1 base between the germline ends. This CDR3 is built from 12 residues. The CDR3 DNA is TGTGCCAGCAGTTTAGCCAACTATGGCTACACCTTC. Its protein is CASSLANYGYTF.

The CDR3 is CASSQWGEMGGYTF. The CDR3 DNA reads as TGCGCCAGCAGCCAGTGGGGGGAAATGGGAGGCTACACCTTC. The chain uses TRBV4-1 and TRBJ1-2; the D gene is possibly TRBD1 (5 bases). This CDR3 contains 14 residues. Germline loops: CDR1 MGHRA, CDR2 YSYEKL. Trimming shortened V by 3 bases and J by 8 bases, and 16 bases separated the two germline ends.

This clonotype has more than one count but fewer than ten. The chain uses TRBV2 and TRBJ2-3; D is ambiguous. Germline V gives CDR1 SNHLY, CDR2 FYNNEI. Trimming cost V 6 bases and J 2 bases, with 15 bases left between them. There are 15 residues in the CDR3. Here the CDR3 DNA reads TGTGCCAGCAGCCCAGCTGGCAGAATCACAGATACGCAGTATTTT. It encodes CASSPAGRITDTQYF.

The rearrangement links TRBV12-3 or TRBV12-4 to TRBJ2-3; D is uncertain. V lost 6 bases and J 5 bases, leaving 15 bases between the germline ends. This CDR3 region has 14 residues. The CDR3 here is CASSSFPLEDTQYF. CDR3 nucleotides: TGTGCCAGCAGCTCTTTCCCTTTAGAAGATACGCAGTATTTT.

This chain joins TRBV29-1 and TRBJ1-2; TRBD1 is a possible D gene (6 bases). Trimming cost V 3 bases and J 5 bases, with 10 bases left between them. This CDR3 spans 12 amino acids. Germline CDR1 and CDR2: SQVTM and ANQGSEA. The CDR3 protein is CSVERQGYGYTF. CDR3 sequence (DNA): TGCAGCGTTGAGCGGCAGGGGTATGGCTACACCTTC.

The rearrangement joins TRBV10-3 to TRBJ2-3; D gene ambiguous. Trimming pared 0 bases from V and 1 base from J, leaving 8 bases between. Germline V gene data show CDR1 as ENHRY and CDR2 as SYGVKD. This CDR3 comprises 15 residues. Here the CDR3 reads CAISESSEGTDTQYF. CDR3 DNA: TGTGCCATCAGTGAGTCCAGCGAAGGCACAGATACGCAGTATTTT.

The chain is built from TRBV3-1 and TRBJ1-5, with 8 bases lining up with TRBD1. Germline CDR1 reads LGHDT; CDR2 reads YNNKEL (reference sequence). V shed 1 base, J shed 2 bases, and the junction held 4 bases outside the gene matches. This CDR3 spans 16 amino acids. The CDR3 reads CASSQGDRGGNQPQHF. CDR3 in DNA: TGTGCCAGCAGCCAAGGAGACAGGGGAGGCAATCAGCCCCAGCATTTT.

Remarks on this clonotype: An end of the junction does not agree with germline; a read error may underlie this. CDR3 coding DNA: TGTGCTAGCAGCTTAGCGCGGGGGGCATCTGGGGCCAACGTCCTGACTTTC. Protein sequence: CASSLARGASGANVLTF. The V and J genes are TRBV7-7 and TRBJ2-6; 8 bases align to TRBD2. This CDR3 comprises 17 residues. Germline CDR1 reads SSHAT; CDR2 reads FNYEAQ (reference sequence).

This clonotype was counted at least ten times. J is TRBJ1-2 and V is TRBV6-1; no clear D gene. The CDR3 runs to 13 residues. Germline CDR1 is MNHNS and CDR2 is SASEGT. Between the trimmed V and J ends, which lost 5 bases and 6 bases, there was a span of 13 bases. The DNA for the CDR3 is TGTGCCAGCAGTCCTACAGATGCTGATGGCTACACCTTC. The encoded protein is CASSPTDADGYTF.

The CDR3 DNA follows: TGCAGTGCCTGGGGTAACCAAGAGACCCAGTACTTC. This translates into CSAWGNQETQYF. The V and J genes are TRBV20-1 and TRBJ2-5; D not resolved. The ends were cut back, 6 bases at V and 0 bases at J, with 8 bases in the middle. Germline V CDR1 and CDR2: DFQATT, SNEGSKA (reference sequence). The CDR3 runs to 12 residues.

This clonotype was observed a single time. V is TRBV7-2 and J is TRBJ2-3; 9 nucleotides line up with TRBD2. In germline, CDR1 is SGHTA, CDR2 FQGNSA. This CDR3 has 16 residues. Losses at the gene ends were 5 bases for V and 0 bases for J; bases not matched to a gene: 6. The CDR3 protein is CASSISGGLSTDTQYF. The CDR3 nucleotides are TGTGCCAGCAGCATTAGCGGGGGCCTGAGCACAGATACGCAGTATTTT. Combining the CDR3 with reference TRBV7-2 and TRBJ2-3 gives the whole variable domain GAGVSQSPSNKVTEKGKDVELRCDPISGHTALYWYRQSLGQGLEFLIYFQGNSAPDKSGLPSDRFSAERTGGSVSTLTIQRTQQEDSAVYLCASSISGGLSTDTQYFGPGTRLTVL.

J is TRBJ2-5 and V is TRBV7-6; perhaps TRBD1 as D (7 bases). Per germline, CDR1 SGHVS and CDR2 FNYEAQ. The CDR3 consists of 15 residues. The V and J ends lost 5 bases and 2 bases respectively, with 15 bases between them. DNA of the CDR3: TGTGCCAGCAGCCAGACGACAGGGAGGCAAGAGACCCAGTACTTC. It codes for CASSQTTGRQETQYF.

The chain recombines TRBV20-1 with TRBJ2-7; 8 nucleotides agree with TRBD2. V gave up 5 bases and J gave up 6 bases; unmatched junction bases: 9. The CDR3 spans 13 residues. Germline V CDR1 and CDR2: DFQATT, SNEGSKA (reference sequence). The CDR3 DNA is TGCAGTGCTCGGGCGGGAGGAGCTCTCGAGCAGTACTTC. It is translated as CSARAGGALEQYF.

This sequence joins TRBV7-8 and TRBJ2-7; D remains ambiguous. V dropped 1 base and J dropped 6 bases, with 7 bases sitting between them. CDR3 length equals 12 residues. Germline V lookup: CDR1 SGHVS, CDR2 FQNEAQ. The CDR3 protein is CASSLGASEQYF. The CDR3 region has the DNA TGTGCCAGCAGCTTAGGAGCGAGCGAGCAGTACTTC.

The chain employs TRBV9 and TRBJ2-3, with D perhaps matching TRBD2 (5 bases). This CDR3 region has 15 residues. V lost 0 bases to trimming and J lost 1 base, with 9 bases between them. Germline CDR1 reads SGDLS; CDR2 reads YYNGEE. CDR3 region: CASSVGTRGTDTQYF. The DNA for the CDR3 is TGTGCCAGCAGCGTAGGGACGCGGGGCACAGATACGCAGTATTTT.

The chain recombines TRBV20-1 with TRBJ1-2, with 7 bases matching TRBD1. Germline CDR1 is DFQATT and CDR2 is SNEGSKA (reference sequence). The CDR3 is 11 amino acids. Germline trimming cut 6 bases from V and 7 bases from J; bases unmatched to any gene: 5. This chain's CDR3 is CSANRGGGYTF. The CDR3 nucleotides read TGCAGTGCAAACAGGGGTGGTGGCTACACCTTC.

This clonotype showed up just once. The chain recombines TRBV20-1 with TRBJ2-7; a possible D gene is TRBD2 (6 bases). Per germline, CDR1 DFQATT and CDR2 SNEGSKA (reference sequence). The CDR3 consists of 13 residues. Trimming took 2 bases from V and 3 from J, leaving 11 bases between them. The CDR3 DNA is TGCAGTGCTAGAAAGGAGGGCCGCTACGAGCAGTACTTC. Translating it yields CSARKEGRYEQYF.